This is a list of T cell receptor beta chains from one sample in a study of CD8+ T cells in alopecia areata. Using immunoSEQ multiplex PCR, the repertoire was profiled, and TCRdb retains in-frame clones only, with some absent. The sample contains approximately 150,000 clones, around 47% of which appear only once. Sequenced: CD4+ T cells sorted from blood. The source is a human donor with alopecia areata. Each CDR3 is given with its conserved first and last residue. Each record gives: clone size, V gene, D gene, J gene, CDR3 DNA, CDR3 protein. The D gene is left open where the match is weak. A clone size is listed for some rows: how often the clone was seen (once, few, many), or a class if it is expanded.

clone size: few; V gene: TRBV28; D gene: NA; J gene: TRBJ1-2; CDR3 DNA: TGTGCCAGCGGATACACCTTCTTC; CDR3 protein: CASGYTFF
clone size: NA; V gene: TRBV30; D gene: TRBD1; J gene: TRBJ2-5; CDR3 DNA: TGTGCCTGGGCGACAGGGACCAGACAAGAGACCCAGTACTTC; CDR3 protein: CAWATGTRQETQYF
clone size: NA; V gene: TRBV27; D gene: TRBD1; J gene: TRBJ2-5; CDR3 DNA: TGTGCCAGCAGTGCCGGGACAGGGGTGGAGACCCAGTACTTC; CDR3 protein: CASSAGTGVETQYF
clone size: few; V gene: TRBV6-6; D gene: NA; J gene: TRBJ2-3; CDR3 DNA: TGTGCCAGCAGTTACCGTCAAGGCACAGATACGCAGTATTTT; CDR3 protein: CASSYRQGTDTQYF
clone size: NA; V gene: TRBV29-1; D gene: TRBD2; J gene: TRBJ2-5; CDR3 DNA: TGCAGCGTTGGCCTAGCGGGAGAGACCCAGTACTTC; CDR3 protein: CSVGLAGETQYF
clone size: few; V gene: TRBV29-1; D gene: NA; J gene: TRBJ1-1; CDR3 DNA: TGCAGCGCAATGTCCGGGACGGCTAACACTGAAGCTTTCTTT; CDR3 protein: CSAMSGTANTEAFF
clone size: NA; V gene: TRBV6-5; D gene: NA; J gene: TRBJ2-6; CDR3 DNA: TGTGTATCGGGCCCTGGGGCCAACGTCCTGACTTTC; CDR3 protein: CVSGPGANVLTF
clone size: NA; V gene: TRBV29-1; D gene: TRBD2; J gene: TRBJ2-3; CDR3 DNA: TGCAGCGTTGTAAGTCTAGCGGGCTTCACAGATACGCAGTATTTT; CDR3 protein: CSVVSLAGFTDTQYF
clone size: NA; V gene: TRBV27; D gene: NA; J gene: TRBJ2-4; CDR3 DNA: TGTGCCAGCAGTTTAACAGCCACCAAAAACATTCAGTACTTC; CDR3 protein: CASSLTATKNIQYF
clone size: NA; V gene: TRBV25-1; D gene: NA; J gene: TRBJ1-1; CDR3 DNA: TGTGCCAGCAGTGAGGGGGGATTCACTGAAGCTTTCTTT; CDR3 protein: CASSEGGFTEAFF
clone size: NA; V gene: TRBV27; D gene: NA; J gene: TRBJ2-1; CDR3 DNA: TGTGCCAGCAGTCCAAAACTAGACACCTACAATGAGCAGTTCTTC; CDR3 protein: CASSPKLDTYNEQFF
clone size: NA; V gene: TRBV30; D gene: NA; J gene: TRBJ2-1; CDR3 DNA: TGTGCCTGGAGCCATTGGGGCTACAATGAGCAGTTCTTC; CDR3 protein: CAWSHWGYNEQFF
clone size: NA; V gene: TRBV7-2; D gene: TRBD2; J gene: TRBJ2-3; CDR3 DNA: TGTGCCAGCAGCTTATGGACTAGCGGCACAGATACGCAGTATTTT; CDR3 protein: CASSLWTSGTDTQYF
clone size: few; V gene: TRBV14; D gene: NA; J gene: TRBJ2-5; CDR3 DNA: TGTGCCAGCAGCCAGGGCTACCGACAAGAGACCCAGTACTTC; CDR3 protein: CASSQGYRQETQYF
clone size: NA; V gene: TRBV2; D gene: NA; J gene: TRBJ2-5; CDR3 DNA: TGTGCCAGCAACCGCGCCCAGGAGACCCAGTACTTC; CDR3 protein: CASNRAQETQYF
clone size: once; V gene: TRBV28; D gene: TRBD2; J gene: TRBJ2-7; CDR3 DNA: TGTGCCAGCGGCGGGAGTTACGAGCAGTACTTC; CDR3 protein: CASGGSYEQYF
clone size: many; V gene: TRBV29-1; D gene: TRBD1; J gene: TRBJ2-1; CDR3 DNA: TGCAGCGTTCGTGACAGGGGATGGGACAATGAGCAGTTCTTC; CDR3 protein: CSVRDRGWDNEQFF
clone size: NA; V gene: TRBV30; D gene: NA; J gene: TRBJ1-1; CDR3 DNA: TGTGCCTGGACCCACGGGGGGACTGAAGCTTTCTTT; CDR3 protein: CAWTHGGTEAFF
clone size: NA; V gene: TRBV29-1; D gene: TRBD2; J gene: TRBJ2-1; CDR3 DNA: TGCAGCGTTTCGAGGCTAGCGGGAGAGGGTGAGCAGTTCTTC; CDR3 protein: CSVSRLAGEGEQFF
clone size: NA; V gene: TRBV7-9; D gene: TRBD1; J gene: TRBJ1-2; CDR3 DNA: TGTGCCAGCAGCGCCGGGACAGGGGGCGCGTATGGCTACACCTTC; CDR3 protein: CASSAGTGGAYGYTF
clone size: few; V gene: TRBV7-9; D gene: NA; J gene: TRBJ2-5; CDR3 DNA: TGTGCCAGCACCCCCCGGGGCGGACAAGAGACCCAGTACTTC; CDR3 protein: CASTPRGGQETQYF
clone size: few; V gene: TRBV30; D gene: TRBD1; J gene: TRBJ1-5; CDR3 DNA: TGTGCCTGGACGACAGGGTTCGGCAATCAGCCCCAGCATTTT; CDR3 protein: CAWTTGFGNQPQHF
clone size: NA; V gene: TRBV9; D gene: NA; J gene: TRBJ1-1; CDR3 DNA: TGTGCCAGCAGCGTGGGGACATTGAACACTGAAGCTTTCTTT; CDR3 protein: CASSVGTLNTEAFF
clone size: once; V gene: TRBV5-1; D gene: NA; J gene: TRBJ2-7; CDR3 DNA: TGCGCCAGCAGCCCCGGACAGCATGCGGCCTACGAGCAGTACTTC; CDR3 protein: CASSPGQHAAYEQYF
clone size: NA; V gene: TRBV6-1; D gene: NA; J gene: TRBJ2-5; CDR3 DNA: TGTGCCAGCAGTGAGGTGACCCAGTACTTC; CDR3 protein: CASSEVTQYF
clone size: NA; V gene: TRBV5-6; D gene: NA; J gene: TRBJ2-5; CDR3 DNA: TGTGCCAGCAGCTTTAAAGGGTATCACCAAGAGACCCAGTACTTC; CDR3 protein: CASSFKGYHQETQYF
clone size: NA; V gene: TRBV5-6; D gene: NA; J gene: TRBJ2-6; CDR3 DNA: TGTGCCAGCAGCGTACCAGAGAGTCCCGGGGCCAACGTCCTGACTTTC; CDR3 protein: CASSVPESPGANVLTF
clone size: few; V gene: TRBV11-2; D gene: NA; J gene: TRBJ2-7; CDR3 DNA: TGTGCCAGCAGCTCCTCCGGCTACGAGCAGTACTTC; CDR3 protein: CASSSSGYEQYF
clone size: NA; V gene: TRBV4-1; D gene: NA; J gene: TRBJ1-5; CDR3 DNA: TGCGCCAGCAGCCAGGAGGACAGTCCCAATCAGCCCCAGCATTTT; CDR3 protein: CASSQEDSPNQPQHF
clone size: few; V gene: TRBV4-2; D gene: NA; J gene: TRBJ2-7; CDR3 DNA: TGTGCCAGCAGCCAAGCCCATCAAGAATACGAGCAGTACTTC; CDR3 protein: CASSQAHQEYEQYF
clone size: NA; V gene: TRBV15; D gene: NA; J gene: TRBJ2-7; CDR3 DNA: TGTGCCACCAGCAGAGGTGGACACGGATCCTACGAGCAGTACTTC; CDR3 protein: CATSRGGHGSYEQYF
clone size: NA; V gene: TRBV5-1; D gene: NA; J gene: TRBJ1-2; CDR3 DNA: TGCGCCAGCAGCTTGTCAGGGGCCCTATTAGGCTACACCTTC; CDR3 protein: CASSLSGALLGYTF
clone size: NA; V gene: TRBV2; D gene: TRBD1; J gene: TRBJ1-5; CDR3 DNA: TGTGCCAGCGGGACAGGGAGTCGGAGCAATCAGCCCCAGCATTTT; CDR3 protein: CASGTGSRSNQPQHF
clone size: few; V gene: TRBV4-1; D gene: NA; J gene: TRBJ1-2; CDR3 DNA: TGCGCCAGCAGCCAAGATCTAAGGTCTGGCTACACCTTC; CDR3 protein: CASSQDLRSGYTF
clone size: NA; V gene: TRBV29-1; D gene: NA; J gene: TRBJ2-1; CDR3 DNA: TGCAGCGTTATACAGGGAAGCAATGAGCAGTTCTTC; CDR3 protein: CSVIQGSNEQFF
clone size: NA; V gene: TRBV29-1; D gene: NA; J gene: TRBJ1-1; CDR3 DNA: TGCAGCGTTGAAGCTCTGAACACTGAAGCTTTCTTT; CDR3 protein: CSVEALNTEAFF
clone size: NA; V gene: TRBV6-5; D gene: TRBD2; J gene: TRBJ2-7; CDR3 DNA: TGTGCCAGCAGTTACAGGACTAGCGGGAATTACTACGAGCAGTACTTC; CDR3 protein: CASSYRTSGNYYEQYF
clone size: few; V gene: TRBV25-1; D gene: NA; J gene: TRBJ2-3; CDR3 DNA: TGTGCCAGCAGTGACGGCGGAGTTGATACGCAGTATTTT; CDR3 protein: CASSDGGVDTQYF
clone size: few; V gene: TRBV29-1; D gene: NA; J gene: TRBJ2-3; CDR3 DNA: TGCAGCGTTGAAGCCCGAACAGATACGCAGTATTTT; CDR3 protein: CSVEARTDTQYF
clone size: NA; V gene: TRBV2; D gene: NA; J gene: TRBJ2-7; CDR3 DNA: TGTGCCAGCAGTGAAGCGCACGGGGGAGAGTACGAGCAGTACTTC; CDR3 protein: CASSEAHGGEYEQYF
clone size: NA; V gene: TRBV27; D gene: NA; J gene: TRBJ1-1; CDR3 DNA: TGTGCCAGCAGTCGGGCGAGGAGCTCGAACACTGAAGCTTTCTTT; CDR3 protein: CASSRARSSNTEAFF
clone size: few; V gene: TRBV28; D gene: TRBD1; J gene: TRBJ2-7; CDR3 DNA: TGTGCCAGCAGTCAGACAGGGATCTCCTACGAGCAGTACTTC; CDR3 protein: CASSQTGISYEQYF
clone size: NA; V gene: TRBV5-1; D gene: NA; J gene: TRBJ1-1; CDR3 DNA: TGCGCCAGCAGTAAAGGCGGGGGCTCGGTGAACACTGAAGCTTTCTTT; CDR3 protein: CASSKGGGSVNTEAFF
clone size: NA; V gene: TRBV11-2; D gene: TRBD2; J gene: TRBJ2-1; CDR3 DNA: TGTGCCAGCAGTTGGCGTACTAGCGGGTCCTACAATGAGCAGTTCTTC; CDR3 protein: CASSWRTSGSYNEQFF
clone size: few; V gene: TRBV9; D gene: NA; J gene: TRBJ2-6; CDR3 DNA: TGTGCCAGCAGCGTATTAGATAGGGATGGGGCCAACGTCCTGACTTTC; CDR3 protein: CASSVLDRDGANVLTF
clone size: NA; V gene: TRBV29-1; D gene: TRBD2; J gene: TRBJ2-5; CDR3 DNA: TGCAGCGCCCGACTAGCAGGAGAGACCCAGTACTTC; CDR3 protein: CSARLAGETQYF
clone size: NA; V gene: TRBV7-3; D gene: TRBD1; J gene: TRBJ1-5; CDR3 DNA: TGTGCCAGCAGCGTTACAGGGGGCAATCAGCCCCAGCATTTT; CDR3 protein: CASSVTGGNQPQHF
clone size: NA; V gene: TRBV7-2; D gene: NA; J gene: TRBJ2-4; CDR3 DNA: TGTGCCAGCAGCTTAGATGGGCGACGCGGCAAAAACATTCCGTACTTC; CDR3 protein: CASSLDGRRGKNIPYF
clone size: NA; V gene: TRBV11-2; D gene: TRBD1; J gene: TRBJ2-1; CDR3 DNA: TGTGCCAGCAGCCCTTGGACAGGGTTCAATGAGCAGTTCTTC; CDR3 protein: CASSPWTGFNEQFF
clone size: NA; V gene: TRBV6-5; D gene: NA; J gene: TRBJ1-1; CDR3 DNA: TGTGCCAGCAGTTACGGGCAGAAGCTTGAAGCTTTCTTT; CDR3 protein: CASSYGQKLEAFF
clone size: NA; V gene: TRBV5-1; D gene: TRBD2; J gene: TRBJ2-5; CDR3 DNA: TGCGCCAGCAGCGGTAGTAGCGGGAGTCGTCGGGAGACCCAGTACTTC; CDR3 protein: CASSGSSGSRRETQYF
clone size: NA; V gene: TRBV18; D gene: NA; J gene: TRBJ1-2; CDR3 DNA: TGTGCCAGCTCCTCTCAGGGGATGTATGGCTACACCTTC; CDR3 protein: CASSSQGMYGYTF
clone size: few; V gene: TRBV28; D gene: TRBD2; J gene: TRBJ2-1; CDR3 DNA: TGTGCCAGCAGTTTTGCGGGAGGGTACAATGAGCAGTTCTTC; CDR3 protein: CASSFAGGYNEQFF
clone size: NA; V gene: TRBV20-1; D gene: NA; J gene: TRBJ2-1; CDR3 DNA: TGCAGTGCTATTAGCGAACAGCAGTTCTTC; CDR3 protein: CSAISEQQFF
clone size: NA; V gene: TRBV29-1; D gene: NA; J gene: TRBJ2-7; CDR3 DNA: TGCAGCGCTACTCCCGGGCCCTACGAGCAGTACTTC; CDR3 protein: CSATPGPYEQYF
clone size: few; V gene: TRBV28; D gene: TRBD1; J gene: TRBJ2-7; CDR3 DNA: TGTGCCAGCAGAGTCGGACAGGCCTACGAGCAGTACTTC; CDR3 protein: CASRVGQAYEQYF
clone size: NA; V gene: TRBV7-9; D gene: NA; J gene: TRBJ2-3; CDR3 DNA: TGTGCCAGCAGCTTTTACCCAGGGAGGACAGATACGCAGTATTTT; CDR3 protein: CASSFYPGRTDTQYF
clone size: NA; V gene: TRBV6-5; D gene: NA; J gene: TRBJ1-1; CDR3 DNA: TGTGCCAGCAGTTACTCGCAGGTGAACACTGAAGCTTTCTTT; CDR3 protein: CASSYSQVNTEAFF